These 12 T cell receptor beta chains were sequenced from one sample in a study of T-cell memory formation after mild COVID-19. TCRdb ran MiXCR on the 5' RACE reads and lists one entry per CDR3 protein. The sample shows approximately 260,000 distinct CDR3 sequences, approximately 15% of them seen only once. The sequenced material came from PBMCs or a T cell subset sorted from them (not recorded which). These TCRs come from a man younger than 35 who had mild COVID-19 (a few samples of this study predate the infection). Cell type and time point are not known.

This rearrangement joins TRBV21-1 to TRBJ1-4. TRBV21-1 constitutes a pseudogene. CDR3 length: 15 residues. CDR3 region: CASSDQIALNEKLFF. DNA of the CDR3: TGTGCCAGCAGCGACCAGATCGCACTTAATGAAAAACTGTTTTTT.

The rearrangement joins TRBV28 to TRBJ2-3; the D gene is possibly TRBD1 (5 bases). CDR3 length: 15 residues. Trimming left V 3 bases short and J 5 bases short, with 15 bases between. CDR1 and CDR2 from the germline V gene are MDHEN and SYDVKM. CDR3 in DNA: TGTGCCAGCAGTTTTCGATCTGGGGCGAAAGATACGCAGTATTTT. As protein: CASSFRSGAKDTQYF.

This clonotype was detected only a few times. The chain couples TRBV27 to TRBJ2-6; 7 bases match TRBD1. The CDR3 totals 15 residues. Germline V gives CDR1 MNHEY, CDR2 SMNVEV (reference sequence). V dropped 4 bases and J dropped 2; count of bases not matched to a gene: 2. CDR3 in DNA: TGTGCCAGCAGTTCAAGGGGGCCTGGGGCCAACGTCCTGACTTTC. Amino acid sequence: CASSSRGPGANVLTF.

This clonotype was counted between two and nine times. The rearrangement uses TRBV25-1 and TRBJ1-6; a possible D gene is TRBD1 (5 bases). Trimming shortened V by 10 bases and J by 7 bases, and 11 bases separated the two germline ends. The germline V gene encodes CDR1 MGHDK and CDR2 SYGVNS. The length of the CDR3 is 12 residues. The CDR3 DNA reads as TGTGCCACGGGACGGGGGAATTCACCCCTCCACTTT. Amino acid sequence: CATGRGNSPLHF. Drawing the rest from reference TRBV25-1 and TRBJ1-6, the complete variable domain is EADIYQTPRYLVIGTGKKITLECSQTMGHDKMYWYQQDPGMELHLIHYSYGVNSTEKGDLSSESTVSRIRTEHFPLTLESARPSHTSQYLCATGRGNSPLHFGNGTRLTVT.

The CDR3 nucleotides read TGCGCCAGCAGCTTAAGGGACAGGGGAATCCACGAGCAGTACGTC. Its protein product is CASSLRDRGIHEQYV. The gene calls are TRBV5-1 and TRBJ2-7, with 10 bases identical to TRBD1. J gave up 5 bases and V 2 bases, and 7 bases lay outside the gene matches. This CDR3 is 15 amino acids long. The germline V gene encodes CDR1 SGHRS and CDR2 YFSETQ.

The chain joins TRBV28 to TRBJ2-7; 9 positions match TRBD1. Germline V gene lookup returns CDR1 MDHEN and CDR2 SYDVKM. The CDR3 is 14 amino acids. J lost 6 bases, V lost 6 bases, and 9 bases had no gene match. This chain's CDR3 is CASRNRDRDSEQYV. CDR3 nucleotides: TGTGCCAGCAGAAACCGGGACAGGGACTCCGAGCAGTACGTC.

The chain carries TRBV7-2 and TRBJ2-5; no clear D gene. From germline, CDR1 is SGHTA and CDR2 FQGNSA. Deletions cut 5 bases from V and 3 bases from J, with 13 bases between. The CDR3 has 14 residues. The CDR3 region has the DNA TGTGCCAGCAGCAGAAGTGTTTTGAAAGAGACCCAGTACTTC. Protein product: CASSRSVLKETQYF.

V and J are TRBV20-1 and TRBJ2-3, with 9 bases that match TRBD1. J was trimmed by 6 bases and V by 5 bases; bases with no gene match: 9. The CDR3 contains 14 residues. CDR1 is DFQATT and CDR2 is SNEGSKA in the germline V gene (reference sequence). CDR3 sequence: CSAARTGAMDTQYF. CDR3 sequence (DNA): TGCAGTGCTGCCAGGACAGGGGCCATGGATACGCAGTATTTT.

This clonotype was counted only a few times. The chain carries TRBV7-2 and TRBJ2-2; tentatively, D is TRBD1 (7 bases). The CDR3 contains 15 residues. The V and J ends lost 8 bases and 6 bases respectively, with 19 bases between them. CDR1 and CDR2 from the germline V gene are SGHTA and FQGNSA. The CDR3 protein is CASAGGERGPGELFF. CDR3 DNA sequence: TGTGCCAGCGCCGGCGGGGAGAGGGGGCCCGGGGAGCTGTTTTTT.

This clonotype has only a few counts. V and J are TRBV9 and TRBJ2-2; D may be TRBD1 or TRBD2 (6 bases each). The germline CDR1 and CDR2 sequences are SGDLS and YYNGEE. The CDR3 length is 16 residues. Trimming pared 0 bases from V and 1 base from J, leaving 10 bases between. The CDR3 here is CASSVGGALNTGELFF. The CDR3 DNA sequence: TGTGCCAGCAGCGTAGGGGGGGCCCTGAACACCGGGGAGCTGTTTTTT. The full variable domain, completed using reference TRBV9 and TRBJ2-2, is DSGVTQTPKHLITATGQRVTLRCSPRSGDLSVYWYQQSLDQGLQFLIQYYNGEERAKGNILERFSAQQFPDLHSELNLSSLELGDSALYFCASSVGGALNTGELFFGEGSRLTVL.

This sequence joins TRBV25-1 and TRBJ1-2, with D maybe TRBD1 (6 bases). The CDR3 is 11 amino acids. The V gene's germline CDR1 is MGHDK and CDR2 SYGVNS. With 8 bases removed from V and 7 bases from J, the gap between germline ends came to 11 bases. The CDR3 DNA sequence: TGTGCCAGCGGAACAGGGAGTGGCTACACCTTC. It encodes CASGTGSGYTF.

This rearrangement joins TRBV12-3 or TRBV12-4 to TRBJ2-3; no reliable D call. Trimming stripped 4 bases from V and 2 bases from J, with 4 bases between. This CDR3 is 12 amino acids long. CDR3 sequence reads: CASSSDTDTQYF. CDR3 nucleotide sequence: TGTGCCAGCAGTTCTGACACAGATACGCAGTATTTT.